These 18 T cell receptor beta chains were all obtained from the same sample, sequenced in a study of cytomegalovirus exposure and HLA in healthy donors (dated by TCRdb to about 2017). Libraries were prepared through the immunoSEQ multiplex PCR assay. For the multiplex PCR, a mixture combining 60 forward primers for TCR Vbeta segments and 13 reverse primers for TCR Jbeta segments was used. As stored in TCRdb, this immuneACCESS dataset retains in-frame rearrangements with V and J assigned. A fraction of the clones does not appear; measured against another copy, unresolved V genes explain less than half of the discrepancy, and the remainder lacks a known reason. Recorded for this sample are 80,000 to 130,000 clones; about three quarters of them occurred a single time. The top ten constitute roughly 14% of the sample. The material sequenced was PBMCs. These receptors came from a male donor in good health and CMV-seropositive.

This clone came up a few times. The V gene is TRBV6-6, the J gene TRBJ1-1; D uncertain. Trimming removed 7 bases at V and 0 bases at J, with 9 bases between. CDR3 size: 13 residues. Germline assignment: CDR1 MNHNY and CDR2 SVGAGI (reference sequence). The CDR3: CASTRLMNTEAFF. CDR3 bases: TGTGCCAGCACGAGACTAATGAACACTGAAGCTTTCTTT.

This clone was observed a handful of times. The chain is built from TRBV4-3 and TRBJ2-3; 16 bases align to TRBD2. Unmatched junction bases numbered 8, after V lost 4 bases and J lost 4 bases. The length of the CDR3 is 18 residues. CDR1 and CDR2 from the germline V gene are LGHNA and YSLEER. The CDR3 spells CASSRAGTSGGAPDTQYF. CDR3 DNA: TGCGCCAGCAGCCGGGCCGGGACTAGCGGGGGGGCCCCAGATACGCAGTATTTT.

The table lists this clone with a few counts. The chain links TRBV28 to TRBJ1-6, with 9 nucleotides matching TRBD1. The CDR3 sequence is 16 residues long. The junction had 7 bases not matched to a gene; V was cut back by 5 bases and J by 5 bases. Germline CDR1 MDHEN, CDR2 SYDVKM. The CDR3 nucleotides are TGTGCCAGCAGTGCACAGGGGGCTTTCGATAATTCACCCCTCCACTTT. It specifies CASSAQGAFDNSPLHF.

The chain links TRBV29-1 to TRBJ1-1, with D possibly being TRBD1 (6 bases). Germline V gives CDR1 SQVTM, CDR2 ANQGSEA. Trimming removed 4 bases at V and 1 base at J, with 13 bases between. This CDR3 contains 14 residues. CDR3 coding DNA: TGCAGCGTTGCACATGACAGGACGAACACTGAAGCTTTCTTT. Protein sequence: CSVAHDRTNTEAFF.

The CDR3 loop reads CSVEGGTLPYEQYF. The CDR3, as DNA: TGCAGCGTTGAAGGAGGGACTCTTCCCTACGAGCAGTACTTC. The V gene is TRBV29-1, the J gene TRBJ2-7, with D tentatively TRBD2 (6 bases). From germline, CDR1 is SQVTM and CDR2 ANQGSEA. The V gene lost 1 base and the J gene lost 2 bases, with 12 bases spanning the gap. The CDR3 is 14 amino acids.

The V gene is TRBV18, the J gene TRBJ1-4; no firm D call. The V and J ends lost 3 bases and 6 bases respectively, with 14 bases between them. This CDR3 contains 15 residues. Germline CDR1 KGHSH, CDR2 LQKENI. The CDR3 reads CASSPRGLGDEKLFF. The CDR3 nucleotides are TGTGCCAGCTCACCGCGGGGTCTGGGAGATGAAAAACTGTTTTTT.

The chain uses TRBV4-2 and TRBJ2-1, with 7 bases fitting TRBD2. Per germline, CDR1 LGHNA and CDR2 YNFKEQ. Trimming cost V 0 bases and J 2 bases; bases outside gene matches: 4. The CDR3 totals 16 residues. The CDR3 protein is CASSQDGAGPYNEQFF. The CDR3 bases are TGTGCCAGCAGCCAAGATGGAGCGGGGCCCTACAATGAGCAGTTCTTC.

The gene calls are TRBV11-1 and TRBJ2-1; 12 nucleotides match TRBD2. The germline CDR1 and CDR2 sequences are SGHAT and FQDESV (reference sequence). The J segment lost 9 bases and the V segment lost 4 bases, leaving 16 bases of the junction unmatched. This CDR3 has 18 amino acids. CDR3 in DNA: TGTGCCAGCAGCTCCAATAGCGGGACTAGCGGGCCGCGTGGTGAGCAGTTCTTC. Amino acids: CASSSNSGTSGPRGEQFF.

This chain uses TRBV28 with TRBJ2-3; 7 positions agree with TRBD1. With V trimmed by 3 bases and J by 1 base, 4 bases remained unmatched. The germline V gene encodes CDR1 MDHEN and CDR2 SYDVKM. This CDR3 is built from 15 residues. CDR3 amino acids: CASSFQGEGTDTQYF. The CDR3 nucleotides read TGTGCCAGCAGTTTTCAGGGGGAAGGCACAGATACGCAGTATTTT.

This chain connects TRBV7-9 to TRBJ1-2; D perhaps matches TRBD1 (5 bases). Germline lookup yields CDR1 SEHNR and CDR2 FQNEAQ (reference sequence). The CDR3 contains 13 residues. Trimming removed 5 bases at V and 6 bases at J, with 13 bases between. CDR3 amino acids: CASSPTEYDGYTF. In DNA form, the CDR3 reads TGTGCCAGCAGCCCGACAGAGTACGATGGCTACACCTTC.

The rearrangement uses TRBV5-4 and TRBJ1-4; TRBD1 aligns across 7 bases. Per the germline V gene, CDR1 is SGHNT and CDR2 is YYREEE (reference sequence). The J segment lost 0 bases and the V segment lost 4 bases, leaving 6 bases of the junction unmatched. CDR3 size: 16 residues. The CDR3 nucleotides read TGTGCCAGCAGCGTAGGGACAGCTACAACTAATGAAAAACTGTTTTTT. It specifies CASSVGTATTNEKLFF.

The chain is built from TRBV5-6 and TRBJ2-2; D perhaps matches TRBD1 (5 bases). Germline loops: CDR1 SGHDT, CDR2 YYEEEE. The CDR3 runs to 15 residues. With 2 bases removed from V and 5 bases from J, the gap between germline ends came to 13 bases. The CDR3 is CASSFRRAYTGELFF. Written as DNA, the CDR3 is TGTGCCAGCAGCTTTCGCAGGGCCTATACCGGGGAGCTGTTTTTT.

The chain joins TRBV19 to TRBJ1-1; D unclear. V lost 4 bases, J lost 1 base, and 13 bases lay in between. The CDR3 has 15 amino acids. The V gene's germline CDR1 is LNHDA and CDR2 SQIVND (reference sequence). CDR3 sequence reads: CASSKFDGRNTEAFF. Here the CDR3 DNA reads TGTGCCAGTAGTAAATTTGACGGGAGGAACACTGAAGCTTTCTTT.

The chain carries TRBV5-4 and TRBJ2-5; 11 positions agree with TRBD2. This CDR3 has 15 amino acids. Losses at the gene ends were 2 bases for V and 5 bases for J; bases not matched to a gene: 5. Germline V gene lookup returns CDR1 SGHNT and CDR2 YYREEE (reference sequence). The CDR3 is CASSFSGGAEETQYF. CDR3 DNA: TGTGCCAGCAGCTTTAGCGGGGGGGCAGAGGAGACCCAGTACTTC.

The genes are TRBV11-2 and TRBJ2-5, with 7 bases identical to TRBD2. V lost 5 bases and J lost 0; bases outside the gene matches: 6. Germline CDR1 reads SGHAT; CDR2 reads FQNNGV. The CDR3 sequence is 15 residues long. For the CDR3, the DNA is TGTGCCAGCAGCCCACTGCGGGGGTACCAAGAGACCCAGTACTTC. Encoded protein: CASSPLRGYQETQYF.

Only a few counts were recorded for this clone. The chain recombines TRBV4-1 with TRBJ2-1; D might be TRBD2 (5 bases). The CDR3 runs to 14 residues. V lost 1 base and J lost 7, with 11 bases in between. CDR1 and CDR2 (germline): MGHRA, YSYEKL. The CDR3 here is CASSQAERGNEQFF. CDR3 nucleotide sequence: TGCGCCAGCAGCCAAGCGGAAAGAGGGAATGAGCAGTTCTTC.

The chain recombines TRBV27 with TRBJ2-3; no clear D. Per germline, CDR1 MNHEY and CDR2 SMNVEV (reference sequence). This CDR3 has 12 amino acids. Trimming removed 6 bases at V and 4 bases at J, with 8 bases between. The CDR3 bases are TGTGCCAGCAGGGGTGAGGCAGATACGCAGTATTTT. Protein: CASRGEADTQYF.

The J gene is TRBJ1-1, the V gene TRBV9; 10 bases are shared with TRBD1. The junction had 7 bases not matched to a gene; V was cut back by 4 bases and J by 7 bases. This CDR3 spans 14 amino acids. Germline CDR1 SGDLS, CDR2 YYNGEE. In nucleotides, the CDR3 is TGTGCCAGCAGCTTCCGGGACAGGGGTGGTGAAGCTTTCTTT. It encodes CASSFRDRGGEAFF.